The clone carrying this TCR beta chain occurred many times. The sample is drawn from a study of T cells in Graves' hyperthyroidism and ophthalmopathy. Across the study: Once the initial diagnosis was made, peripheral blood was obtained before any treatment.

There were TCR beta CDR3 regions amplified from RNA transcripts. HTBI primers were employed in a first-round RT-PCR of the TCR CDR3. One entry per CDR3 protein, called by TCRdb with MiXCR from the multiplex PCR reads. The sample consists of about 560,000 distinct CDR3 sequences, 16% of them appearing once. For the diagnoses, clinical symptoms, serum thyroxine and TRAb, thyroid ultrasound and orbital computed tomography were used. Isolation of PBMCs was performed on around 10 ml fresh peripheral blood. The germline V gene encodes CDR1 MNHNY and CDR2 SVGAGI (reference sequence). The CDR3 contains 14 residues. V gave up 0 bases and J gave up 6 bases, with 8 bases separating them.

This TCR derives from a woman aged 18-30 years with Graves' hyperthyroidism. The chain uses TRBV6-6 and TRBJ2-2, with D uncertain. Sequenced material: blood. The CDR3, as DNA: TGTGCCAGCAGTTACTCGTTGGTGGCCGGGGAGCTGTTTTTT. Translating gives CASSYSLVAGELFF.